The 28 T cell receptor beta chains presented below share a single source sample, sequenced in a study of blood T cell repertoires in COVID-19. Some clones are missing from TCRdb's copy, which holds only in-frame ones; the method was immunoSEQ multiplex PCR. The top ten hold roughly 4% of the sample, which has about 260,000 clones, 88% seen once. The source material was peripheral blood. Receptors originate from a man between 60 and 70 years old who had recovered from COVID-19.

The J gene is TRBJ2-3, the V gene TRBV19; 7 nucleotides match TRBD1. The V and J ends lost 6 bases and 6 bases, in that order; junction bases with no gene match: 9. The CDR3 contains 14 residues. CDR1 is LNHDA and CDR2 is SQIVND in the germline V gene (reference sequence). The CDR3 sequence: CASSRGSLGDTQYF. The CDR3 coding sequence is TGTGCCAGTAGCAGGGGGTCGCTCGGGGATACGCAGTATTTT. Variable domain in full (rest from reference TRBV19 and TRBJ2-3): DGGITQSPKYLFRKEGQNVTLSCEQNLNHDAMYWYRQDPGQGLRLIYYSQIVNDFQKGDIAEGYSVSREKKESFPLTVTSAQKNPTAFYLCASSRGSLGDTQYFGPGTRLTVL.

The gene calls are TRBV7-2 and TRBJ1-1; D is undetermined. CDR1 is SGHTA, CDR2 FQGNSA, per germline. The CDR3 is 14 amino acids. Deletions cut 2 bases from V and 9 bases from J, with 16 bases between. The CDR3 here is CASSLKDPGPQAFF. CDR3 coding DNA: TGTGCCAGCAGCTTAAAGGATCCGGGTCCACAAGCTTTCTTT.

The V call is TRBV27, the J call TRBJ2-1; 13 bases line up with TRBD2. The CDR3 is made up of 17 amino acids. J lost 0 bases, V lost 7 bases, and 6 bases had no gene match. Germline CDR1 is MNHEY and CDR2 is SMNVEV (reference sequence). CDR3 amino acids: CASKGLAGPLSYNEQFF. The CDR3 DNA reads TGTGCCAGCAAGGGACTAGCGGGACCTCTCTCCTACAATGAGCAGTTCTTC.

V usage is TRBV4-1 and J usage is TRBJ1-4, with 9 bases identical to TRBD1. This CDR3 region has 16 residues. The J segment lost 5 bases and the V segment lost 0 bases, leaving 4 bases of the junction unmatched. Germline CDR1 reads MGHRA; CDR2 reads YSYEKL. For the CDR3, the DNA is TGCGCCAGCAGCCAAGATCCCGGGACAGGGAATGAAAAACTGTTTTTT. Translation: CASSQDPGTGNEKLFF.

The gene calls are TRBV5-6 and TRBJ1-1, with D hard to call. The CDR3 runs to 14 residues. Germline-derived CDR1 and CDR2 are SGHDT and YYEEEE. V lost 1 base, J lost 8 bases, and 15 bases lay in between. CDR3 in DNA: TGTGCCAGCAGCTTGTGGCCACGCAATTCCGAAGCTTTCTTT. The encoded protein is CASSLWPRNSEAFF. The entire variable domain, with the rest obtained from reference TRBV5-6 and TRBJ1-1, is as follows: DAGVTQSPTHLIKTRGQQVTLRCSPKSGHDTVSWYQQALGQGPQFIFQYYEEEERQRGNFPDRFSGHQFPNYSSELNVNALLLGDSALYLCASSLWPRNSEAFFGQGTRLTVV.

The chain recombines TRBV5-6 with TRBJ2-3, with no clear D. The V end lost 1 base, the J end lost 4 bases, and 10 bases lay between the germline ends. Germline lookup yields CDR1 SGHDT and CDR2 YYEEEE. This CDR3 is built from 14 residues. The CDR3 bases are TGTGCCAGCAGCTTGCTCGGTAACCCAGATACGCAGTATTTT. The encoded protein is CASSLLGNPDTQYF.

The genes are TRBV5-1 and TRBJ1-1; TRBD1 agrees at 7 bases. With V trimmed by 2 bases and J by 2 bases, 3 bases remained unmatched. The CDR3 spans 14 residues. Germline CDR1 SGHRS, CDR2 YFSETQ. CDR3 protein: CASSFGQANTEAFF. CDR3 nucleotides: TGCGCCAGCAGCTTTGGACAGGCCAACACTGAAGCTTTCTTT.

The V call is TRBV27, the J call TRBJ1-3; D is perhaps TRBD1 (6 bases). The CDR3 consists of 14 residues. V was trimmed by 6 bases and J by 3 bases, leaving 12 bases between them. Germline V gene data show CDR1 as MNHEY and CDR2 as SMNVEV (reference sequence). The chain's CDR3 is CASRPTGSGNTIYF. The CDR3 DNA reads TGTGCCAGCAGGCCTACAGGGAGTGGAAACACCATATATTTT.

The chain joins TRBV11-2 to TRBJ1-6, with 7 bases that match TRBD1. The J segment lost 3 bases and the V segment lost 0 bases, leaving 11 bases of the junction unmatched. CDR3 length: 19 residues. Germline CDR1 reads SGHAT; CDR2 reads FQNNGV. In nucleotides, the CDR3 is TGTGCCAGCAGCTTAGACCAGGGACAGACTCTTTACTATAATTCACCCCTCCACTTT. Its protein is CASSLDQGQTLYYNSPLHF.

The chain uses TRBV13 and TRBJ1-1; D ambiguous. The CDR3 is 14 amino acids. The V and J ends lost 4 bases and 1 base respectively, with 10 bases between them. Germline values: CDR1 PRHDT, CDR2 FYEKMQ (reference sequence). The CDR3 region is CASSYRDKNTEAFF. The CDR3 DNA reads TGTGCCAGCAGCTACCGAGACAAGAACACTGAAGCTTTCTTT. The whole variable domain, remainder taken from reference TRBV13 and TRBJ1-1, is AAGVIQSPRHLIKEKRETATLKCYPIPRHDTVYWYQQGPGQDPQFLISFYEKMQSDKGSIPDRFSAQQFSDYHSELNMSSLELGDSALYFCASSYRDKNTEAFFGQGTRLTVV.

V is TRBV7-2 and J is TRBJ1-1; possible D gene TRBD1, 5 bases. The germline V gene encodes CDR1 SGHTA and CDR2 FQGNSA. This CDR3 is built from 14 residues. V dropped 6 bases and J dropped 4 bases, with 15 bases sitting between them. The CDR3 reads CASSSNDRVTEAFF. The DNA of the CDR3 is TGTGCCAGCAGTTCTAATGACAGAGTCACTGAAGCTTTCTTT.

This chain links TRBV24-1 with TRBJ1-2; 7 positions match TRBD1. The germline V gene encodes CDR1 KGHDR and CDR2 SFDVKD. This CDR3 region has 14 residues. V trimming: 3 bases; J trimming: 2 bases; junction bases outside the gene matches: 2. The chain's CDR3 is CATSDVTGNYGYTF. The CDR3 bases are TGTGCCACCAGTGATGTGACAGGGAACTATGGCTACACCTTC.

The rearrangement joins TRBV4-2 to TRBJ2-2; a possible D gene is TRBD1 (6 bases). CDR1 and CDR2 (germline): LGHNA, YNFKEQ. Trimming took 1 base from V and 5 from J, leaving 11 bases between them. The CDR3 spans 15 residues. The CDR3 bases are TGTGCCAGCAGCCAAGGCTCAGGGGCAACCGGGGAGCTGTTTTTT. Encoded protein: CASSQGSGATGELFF.

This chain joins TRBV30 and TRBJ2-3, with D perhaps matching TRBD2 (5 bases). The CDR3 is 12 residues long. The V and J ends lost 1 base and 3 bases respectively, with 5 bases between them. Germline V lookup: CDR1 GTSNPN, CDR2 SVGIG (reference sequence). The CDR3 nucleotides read TGTGCCTGGAGTGGAGGGACAGATACGCAGTATTTT. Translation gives CAWSGGTDTQYF.

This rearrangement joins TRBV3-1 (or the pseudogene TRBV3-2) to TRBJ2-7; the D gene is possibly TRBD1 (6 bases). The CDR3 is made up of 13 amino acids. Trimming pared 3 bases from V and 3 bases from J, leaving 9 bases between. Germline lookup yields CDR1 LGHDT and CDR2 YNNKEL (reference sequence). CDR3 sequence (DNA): TGTGCCAGCAGCCAGACACAGGGCTACGAGCAGTACTTC. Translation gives CASSQTQGYEQYF.

The CDR3 nucleotides are TGTGCCAGCAGCGCCGGAGGACTCTACAATGAGCAGTTCTTC. This translates into CASSAGGLYNEQFF. This sequence joins TRBV7-6 and TRBJ2-1, with D tentatively TRBD2 (5 bases). The V gene lost 5 bases and the J gene lost 3 bases, with 11 bases spanning the gap. The CDR3 has 14 residues. Germline V lookup: CDR1 SGHVS, CDR2 FNYEAQ.

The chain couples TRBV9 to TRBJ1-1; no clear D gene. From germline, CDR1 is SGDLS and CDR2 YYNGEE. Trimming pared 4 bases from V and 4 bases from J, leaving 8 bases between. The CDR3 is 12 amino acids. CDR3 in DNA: TGTGCCAGCAGCTCTGTCGGCACTGAAGCTTTCTTT. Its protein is CASSSVGTEAFF.

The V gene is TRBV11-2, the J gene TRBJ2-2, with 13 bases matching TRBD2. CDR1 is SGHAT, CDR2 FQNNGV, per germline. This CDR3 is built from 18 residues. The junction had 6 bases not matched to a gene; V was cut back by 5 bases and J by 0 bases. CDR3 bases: TGTGCCAGCAGCAGGACTAGCGGGGGCCCTTCGAACACCGGGGAGCTGTTTTTT. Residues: CASSRTSGGPSNTGELFF.

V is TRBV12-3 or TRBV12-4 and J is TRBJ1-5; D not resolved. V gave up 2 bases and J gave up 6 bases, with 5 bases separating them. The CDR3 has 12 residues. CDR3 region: CASSLLGQPQHF. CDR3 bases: TGTGCCAGCAGTTTACTAGGTCAGCCCCAGCATTTT.

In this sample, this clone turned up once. In nucleotides, the CDR3 is TGTGCCAGCGGTTCGGAGGCGTCCCGCGAGCAGTACTTC. The encoded protein is CASGSEASREQYF. The rearrangement joins TRBV5-4 to TRBJ2-7; D may be TRBD2 (5 bases). Trimming shortened V by 7 bases and J by 6 bases, and 17 bases separated the two germline ends. Germline values: CDR1 SGHNT, CDR2 YYREEE (reference sequence). The CDR3 sequence is 13 residues long.

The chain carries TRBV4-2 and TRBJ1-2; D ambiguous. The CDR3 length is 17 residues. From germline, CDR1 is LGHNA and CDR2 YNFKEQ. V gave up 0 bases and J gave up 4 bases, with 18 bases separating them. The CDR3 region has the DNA TGTGCCAGCAGCCAAGATTTTGAGACTTTTGTCTCCTATGGCTACACCTTC. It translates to CASSQDFETFVSYGYTF.

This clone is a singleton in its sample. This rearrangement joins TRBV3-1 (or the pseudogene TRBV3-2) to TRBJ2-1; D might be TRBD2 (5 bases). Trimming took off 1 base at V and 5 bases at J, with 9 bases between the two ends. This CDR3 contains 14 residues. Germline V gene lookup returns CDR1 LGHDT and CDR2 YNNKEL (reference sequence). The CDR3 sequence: CASSQGTGNNEQFF. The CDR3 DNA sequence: TGTGCCAGCAGCCAAGGGACTGGAAACAATGAGCAGTTCTTC.

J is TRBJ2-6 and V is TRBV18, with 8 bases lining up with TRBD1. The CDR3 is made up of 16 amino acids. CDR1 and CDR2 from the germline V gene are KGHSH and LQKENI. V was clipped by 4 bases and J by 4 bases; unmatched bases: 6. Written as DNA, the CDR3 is TGTGCCAGCTCACTTGACAGGGGACGCGGGGCCAACGTCCTGACTTTC. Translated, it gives CASSLDRGRGANVLTF.

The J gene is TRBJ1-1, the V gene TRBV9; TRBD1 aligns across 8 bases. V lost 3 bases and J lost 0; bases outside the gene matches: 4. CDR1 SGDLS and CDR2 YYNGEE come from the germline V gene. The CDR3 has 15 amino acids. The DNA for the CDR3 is TGTGCCAGCAGCGCCTCGACAGGGGTGAACACTGAAGCTTTCTTT. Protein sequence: CASSASTGVNTEAFF.

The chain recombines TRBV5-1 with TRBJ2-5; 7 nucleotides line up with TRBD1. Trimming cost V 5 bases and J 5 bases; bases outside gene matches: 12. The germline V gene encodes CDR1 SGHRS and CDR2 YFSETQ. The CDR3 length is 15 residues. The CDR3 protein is CASSRSTGTGETQYF. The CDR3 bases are TGCGCCAGCAGTCGCTCGACAGGGACGGGGGAGACCCAGTACTTC.

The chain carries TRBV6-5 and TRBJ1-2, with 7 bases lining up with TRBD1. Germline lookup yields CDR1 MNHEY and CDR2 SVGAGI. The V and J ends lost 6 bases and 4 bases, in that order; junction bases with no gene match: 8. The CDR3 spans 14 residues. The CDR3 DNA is TGTGCCAGCAGGGCGGGACAGATACTCTATGGCTACACCTTC. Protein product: CASRAGQILYGYTF.

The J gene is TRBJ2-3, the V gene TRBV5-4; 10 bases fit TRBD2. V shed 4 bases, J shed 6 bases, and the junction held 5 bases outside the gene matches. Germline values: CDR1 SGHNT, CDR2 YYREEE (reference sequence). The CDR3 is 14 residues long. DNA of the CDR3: TGTGCCAGCAGCGTGGGTAGCGGGGGGGATACGCAGTATTTT. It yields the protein CASSVGSGGDTQYF.

This chain's CDR3 is CASSFGTEKRGYTF. CDR3 nucleotides: TGTGCCAGCAGCTTCGGGACAGAGAAGCGTGGCTACACCTTC. The rearrangement links TRBV5-4 to TRBJ1-2; 7 nucleotides match TRBD1. From germline, CDR1 is SGHNT and CDR2 YYREEE (reference sequence). Trimming cost V 2 bases and J 7 bases; bases outside gene matches: 8. The CDR3 loop spans 14 amino acids.